Detailed here is one TCR beta chain. This sample is drawn from a study of T-cell reconstitution after alpha-beta-depleted transplantation in children. As it was prepared, the TCRbeta library received unique molecular identifiers. TCRdb recomputed calls from the PCR reads with MiXCR, one row per CDR3 protein. The sample consists of some 600,000 distinct CDR3 sequences, approximately 15% of them appearing once. The CDR3 has 13 amino acids. Trimming cost V 0 bases and J 2 bases, with 5 bases left between them. Germline assignment: CDR1 LGHDT and CDR2 YNNKEL (reference sequence). V gene TRBV3-1 combines with J gene TRBJ2-7; D gene unclear. The receptor comes from a human donor who donated a stem cell graft to a child with acute myeloid leukemia. The input for sequencing was PBMCs from the stem cell graft donor, taken from the stem cell graft. CDR3 DNA: TGTGCCAGCAGCCAAGAAGGGACCTACGAGCAGTACGTC. This translates into CASSQEGTYEQYV.